Listed below are T cell receptor beta chains from one sample, sequenced in a study of beta chain features in type 1 diabetes. The table came from immunoSEQ multiplex PCR; TCRdb's copy has only in-frame clones and leaves some out. The repertoire includes about 180,000 clones, about 7.8% of them detected once, and roughly 1% sits in the top ten. Sequencing was carried out using central memory CD4+ T cells from blood. These receptors were collected from a woman in her thirties or forties with type 1 diabetes. Each CDR3 is given with its conserved first and last residue. D genes are given only for firm matches. A row's size may be missing; if present it is once, few, many or a size class.

J gene: TRBJ2-4; V gene: TRBV29-1; D gene: TRBD2; clone size: many; CDR3 protein: CSVVAGVNIQYF; CDR3 DNA: TGCAGCGTAGTAGCGGGAGTGAACATTCAGTACTTC
J gene: TRBJ2-3; V gene: TRBV10-3; D gene: NA; clone size: few; CDR3 protein: CAISGQGDTQYF; CDR3 DNA: TGTGCCATCAGTGGTCAGGGGGATACGCAGTATTTT
J gene: TRBJ1-2; V gene: TRBV7-2; D gene: NA; clone size: many; CDR3 protein: CASSPDPDYGYTF; CDR3 DNA: TGTGCCAGCAGCCCCGATCCGGACTATGGCTACACCTTC
J gene: TRBJ1-2; V gene: TRBV14; D gene: TRBD1; clone size: few; CDR3 protein: CASSLQGAFVDGYTF; CDR3 DNA: TGTGCCAGCAGCCTACAGGGGGCTTTTGTTGATGGCTACACCTTC
J gene: TRBJ1-5; V gene: TRBV5-6; D gene: NA; clone size: NA; CDR3 protein: CASSRRTDNQPQHF; CDR3 DNA: TGTGCCAGCAGCCGACGGACAGATAATCAGCCCCAGCATTTT
J gene: TRBJ2-7; V gene: TRBV25-1; D gene: NA; clone size: NA; CDR3 protein: CASSRDTLRDEQYF; CDR3 DNA: TGTGCCAGCAGTCGGGACACGCTGAGGGACGAGCAGTACTTC
J gene: TRBJ2-2; V gene: TRBV5-1; D gene: TRBD1; clone size: few; CDR3 protein: CASAGTGAPNTGELFF; CDR3 DNA: TGCGCCAGCGCAGGGACAGGGGCCCCGAACACCGGGGAGCTGTTTTTT
J gene: TRBJ2-7; V gene: TRBV5-4; D gene: TRBD1; clone size: NA; CDR3 protein: CASSWDRSYEQYF; CDR3 DNA: TGTGCCAGCAGCTGGGACAGGTCCTACGAGCAGTACTTC
J gene: TRBJ2-3; V gene: TRBV7-7; D gene: TRBD1; clone size: few; CDR3 protein: CASSRDRGTDTQYF; CDR3 DNA: TGTGCCAGCAGCCGTGACAGGGGCACAGATACGCAGTATTTT
J gene: TRBJ1-2; V gene: TRBV5-5; D gene: TRBD1; clone size: few; CDR3 protein: CASSSGQGDYGYTF; CDR3 DNA: TGTGCCAGCAGCTCCGGACAGGGTGACTATGGCTACACCTTC
J gene: TRBJ2-2; V gene: TRBV13; D gene: TRBD1; clone size: NA; CDR3 protein: CASSQGTGSTGELFF; CDR3 DNA: TGTGCCAGCAGCCAGGGGACAGGGTCAACCGGGGAGCTGTTTTTT
J gene: TRBJ2-7; V gene: TRBV6-1; D gene: NA; clone size: few; CDR3 protein: CASRLTSSSYEQYF; CDR3 DNA: TGTGCCAGCAGACTAACTAGCAGCTCCTACGAGCAGTACTTC
J gene: TRBJ2-1; V gene: TRBV28; D gene: TRBD2; clone size: NA; CDR3 protein: CASHRAGGSYNEQFF; CDR3 DNA: TGTGCCAGCCACCGGGCGGGAGGATCCTACAATGAGCAGTTCTTC
J gene: TRBJ2-7; V gene: TRBV6-8; D gene: NA; clone size: NA; CDR3 protein: CASSYYSDSPSYEQYF; CDR3 DNA: TGTGCCAGCAGTTATTATAGTGACTCTCCCTCCTACGAGCAGTACTTC
J gene: TRBJ1-1; V gene: TRBV6-5; D gene: NA; clone size: few; CDR3 protein: CASSYWLNTEAFF; CDR3 DNA: TGTGCCAGCAGTTATTGGCTGAACACTGAAGCTTTCTTT
J gene: TRBJ2-5; V gene: TRBV18; D gene: NA; clone size: NA; CDR3 protein: CASSPLRETQYF; CDR3 DNA: TGTGCCAGCTCACCACTGAGGGAGACCCAGTACTTC
J gene: TRBJ1-2; V gene: TRBV7-9; D gene: TRBD1; clone size: many; CDR3 protein: CASSFRDRASGYTF; CDR3 DNA: TGTGCCAGCAGCTTCCGGGACAGGGCGAGTGGCTACACCTTC
J gene: TRBJ2-7; V gene: TRBV6-5; D gene: TRBD1; clone size: once; CDR3 protein: CASSLWDRGYEQYF; CDR3 DNA: TGTGCCAGCAGTTTATGGGACAGGGGCTACGAGCAGTACTTC
J gene: TRBJ2-1; V gene: TRBV9; D gene: TRBD1; clone size: few; CDR3 protein: CASSGAPGQGAYEQFF; CDR3 DNA: TGTGCCAGCAGCGGAGCACCGGGACAGGGGGCCTATGAGCAGTTCTTC
J gene: TRBJ1-1; V gene: TRBV28; D gene: TRBD1; clone size: NA; CDR3 protein: CASSLTGGEGGGAFF; CDR3 DNA: TGTGCCAGCAGTTTGACAGGGGGCGAGGGGGGGGGAGCTTTCTTT
J gene: TRBJ1-1; V gene: TRBV7-9; D gene: TRBD1; clone size: NA; CDR3 protein: CASSPDRGQAEAFF; CDR3 DNA: TGTGCCAGCAGCCCGGACAGGGGGCAAGCTGAAGCTTTCTTT
J gene: TRBJ1-1; V gene: TRBV9; D gene: TRBD1; clone size: NA; CDR3 protein: CASSPYRGRNTEAFF; CDR3 DNA: TGTGCCAGCAGCCCATACAGGGGGCGGAACACTGAAGCTTTCTTT
J gene: TRBJ1-3; V gene: TRBV30; D gene: NA; clone size: few; CDR3 protein: CAHGARHSSGNTIYF; CDR3 DNA: TGTGCCCATGGAGCGCGGCATTCCTCTGGAAACACCATATATTTT
J gene: TRBJ2-7; V gene: TRBV9; D gene: NA; clone size: few; CDR3 protein: CASSVTPTGYEQYF; CDR3 DNA: TGTGCCAGCAGCGTGACCCCGACAGGATACGAGCAGTACTTC
J gene: TRBJ2-1; V gene: TRBV4-3; D gene: TRBD1; clone size: many; CDR3 protein: CASSQDSAGGLYNEQFF; CDR3 DNA: TGCGCCAGCAGCCAAGATTCTGCAGGGGGCCTCTACAATGAGCAGTTCTTC
J gene: TRBJ1-1; V gene: TRBV14; D gene: NA; clone size: few; CDR3 protein: CASSQDSYTEAFF; CDR3 DNA: TGTGCCAGCAGCCAAGACAGTTACACTGAAGCTTTCTTT
J gene: TRBJ2-3; V gene: TRBV4-1; D gene: TRBD2; clone size: few; CDR3 protein: CASGTLAGVTSGRTDTQYF; CDR3 DNA: TGCGCCAGCGGCACACTAGCGGGAGTTACTTCCGGCCGCACAGATACGCAGTATTTT
J gene: TRBJ2-1; V gene: TRBV11-2; D gene: TRBD2; clone size: few; CDR3 protein: CASSPRSGLAGRGEQFF; CDR3 DNA: TGTGCCAGCAGCCCAAGGTCCGGACTAGCGGGACGGGGTGAGCAGTTCTTC
J gene: TRBJ2-1; V gene: TRBV19; D gene: TRBD2; clone size: few; CDR3 protein: CASTGLARHEQFF; CDR3 DNA: TGTGCCAGTACCGGACTAGCTAGGCATGAGCAGTTCTTC
J gene: TRBJ2-7; V gene: TRBV5-8; D gene: TRBD1; clone size: NA; CDR3 protein: CASSRGWGDRGGHEQYF; CDR3 DNA: TGTGCCAGCAGCAGGGGATGGGGCGACAGGGGAGGTCACGAGCAGTACTTC
J gene: TRBJ2-7; V gene: TRBV19; D gene: NA; clone size: many; CDR3 protein: CASQNPGSSYEQYF; CDR3 DNA: TGTGCCAGTCAAAACCCTGGCAGCTCCTACGAGCAGTACTTC
J gene: TRBJ1-5; V gene: TRBV2; D gene: TRBD1; clone size: few; CDR3 protein: CASRDTDRDNQPQHF; CDR3 DNA: TGTGCCAGCAGAGACACTGACAGGGACAATCAGCCCCAGCATTTT
J gene: TRBJ2-5; V gene: TRBV7-3; D gene: NA; clone size: NA; CDR3 protein: CASSLQGETQYF; CDR3 DNA: TGTGCCAGCAGCTTACAGGGGGAGACCCAGTACTTC
J gene: TRBJ2-1; V gene: TRBV18; D gene: TRBD2; clone size: few; CDR3 protein: CASSPETSGGYNEQFF; CDR3 DNA: TGTGCCAGCTCACCGGAAACTAGCGGGGGGTACAATGAGCAGTTCTTC
J gene: TRBJ2-7; V gene: TRBV6-6; D gene: NA; clone size: few; CDR3 protein: CASRRDSLYEQYF; CDR3 DNA: TGTGCCAGCAGGCGGGACAGCCTCTACGAGCAGTACTTC
J gene: TRBJ2-1; V gene: TRBV18; D gene: NA; clone size: NA; CDR3 protein: CASSRTGNEQFF; CDR3 DNA: TGTGCCAGCTCCCGAACCGGCAATGAGCAGTTCTTC
J gene: TRBJ1-5; V gene: TRBV6-1; D gene: NA; clone size: NA; CDR3 protein: CASRQGYQPQHF; CDR3 DNA: TGTGCCAGCAGACAGGGTTATCAGCCCCAGCATTTT
J gene: TRBJ1-2; V gene: TRBV5-1; D gene: NA; clone size: few; CDR3 protein: CASSLTGFGIYGYTF; CDR3 DNA: TGCGCCAGCAGCTTGACCGGTTTCGGGATCTATGGCTACACCTTC
J gene: TRBJ2-3; V gene: TRBV4-1; D gene: TRBD2; clone size: NA; CDR3 protein: CASSRGEGDTQYF; CDR3 DNA: TGCGCCAGCAGCCGGGGGGAGGGCGATACGCAGTATTTT
J gene: TRBJ2-5; V gene: TRBV30; D gene: NA; clone size: NA; CDR3 protein: CAWRPARETQYF; CDR3 DNA: TGTGCCTGGAGACCCGCACGGGAGACCCAGTACTTC
J gene: TRBJ2-2; V gene: TRBV29-1; D gene: NA; clone size: NA; CDR3 protein: CSVGGRVGANTGELFF; CDR3 DNA: TGCAGCGTTGGGGGCAGGGTAGGGGCGAACACCGGGGAGCTGTTTTTT